This passage covers 5 T cell receptor beta chains from one sample sequenced in a study of blood T cell repertoires in COVID-19 (TCRdb year 2020). Library creation used the immunoSEQ multiplex PCR assay. TCRdb carries this immuneACCESS record with in-frame sequences only. Its versions omit some clonotypes, under half of them owing to an unresolved V gene in the studies checked, with the rest unexplained. This sample holds more than 200,000 clones; about 87% were observed only once. Of the sample, approximately 5.1% is held by the ten largest clones. Sequenced material: peripheral blood. All receptors derive from a woman aged 55 to 70 with COVID-19, enrolled during active disease.

The rearrangement links TRBV7-3 to TRBJ1-1, with TRBD1 matching 7 bases. The J segment lost 6 bases and the V segment lost 5 bases, leaving 6 bases of the junction unmatched. Per the germline V gene, CDR1 is SGHTA and CDR2 is FQGTGA. This CDR3 is built from 13 residues. CDR3 in DNA: TGTGCCAGCAGCCCCACAGGGGTGGCTGAAGCTTTCTTT. It encodes CASSPTGVAEAFF.

The chain has TRBV7-9 and TRBJ2-1; weak D call: TRBD2 (6 bases). The germline V and J ends were trimmed by 6 bases and 9 bases, with 21 bases remaining between them. The germline V gene has CDR1 SEHNR and CDR2 FQNEAQ (reference sequence). There are 15 residues in the CDR3. For the CDR3, the DNA is TGTGCCAGCAGGCTACCACCGGGGGAAAAGGTTGAGCAGTTCTTC. The encoded protein is CASRLPPGEKVEQFF.

V gene TRBV28 combines with J gene TRBJ2-7; TRBD2 is a possible D gene (6 bases). Deletions cut 1 base from V and 2 bases from J, with 21 bases between. The CDR3 has 18 residues. CDR1 and CDR2 from the germline V gene are MDHEN and SYDVKM. CDR3 sequence reads: CASSLYRLSGEATYEQYF. The CDR3 DNA reads as TGTGCCAGCAGTTTATATCGCCTCTCCGGGGAGGCCACCTACGAGCAGTACTTC.

Remarks on this clone: This CDR3 is also generated by other DNA sequences in the sample. The chain uses TRBV6-5 and TRBJ2-3, with 8 bases lining up with TRBD1. Trimming removed 5 bases from V and 0 bases from J; junction bases left unmatched: 1. The germline gives CDR1 MNHEY, CDR2 SVGAGI. The CDR3 is 14 amino acids. The CDR3 reads CASSPGGSTDTQYF. The CDR3, as DNA: TGTGCCAGCAGTCCAGGGGGCAGCACAGATACGCAGTATTTT.

There are a few counts of this clone. This chain connects TRBV2 to TRBJ2-7; possible D gene TRBD1, 7 bases. V lost 6 bases and J lost 4, with 22 bases in between. Germline V CDR1 and CDR2: SNHLY, FYNNEI. The length of the CDR3 is 16 residues. CDR3 bases: TGTGCCAGCAGGGCCGGGATATTAGCGGACAGGTACGAGCAGTACTTC. Protein product: CASRAGILADRYEQYF.